Listed below are T cell receptor beta chains from one sample, sequenced in a study of OX40 agonist ivuxolimab in advanced cancers. The table came from immunoSEQ multiplex PCR; TCRdb's copy has only in-frame clones and leaves some out. The table shows some 30,000 clones, with around 90% occurring only once. The specimen was CD4+ or CD8+ T cells sorted from blood, collected in a trial of the OX40 agonist ivuxolimab. Receptors were obtained from an adult with an advanced solid tumor such as melanoma, head and neck, liver or kidney cancer. CDR3s include the opening cysteine and the closing phenylalanine or tryptophan. A D gene is named only where the DNA matches it firmly. Clone size is given for some rows only: seen once, a few or many times, or a class if the clone is expanded.

clone size	D gene	V gene	J gene	CDR3 DNA	CDR3 protein
-	TRBD2	TRBV9	TRBJ2-7	TGTGCCAGCAGCCCGAGCGGGGCCCGAGAGCAGTACTTC	CASSPSGAREQYF
-	TRBD2	TRBV13	TRBJ2-1	TGTGCCAGCAGCTCCCCCCTTGGACTAGCGGGAGGACCCTACAATGAGCAGTTCTTC	CASSSPLGLAGGPYNEQFF
-	-	TRBV10-3	TRBJ2-5	TGTGCCATCAGTGAGTCTCAGTACCGAGAAGAGACCCAGTACTTC	CAISESQYREETQYF
-	-	TRBV7-9	TRBJ2-1	TGTGCCAGCAGCTTAATCTATGAGCAGTTCTTC	CASSLIYEQFF
-	-	TRBV10-2	TRBJ2-1	TGCGCCAGCAGTGAGTCCGTGCAGGAAACTCACTACAATGAGCAGTTCTTC	CASSESVQETHYNEQFF
few	TRBD2	TRBV7-6	TRBJ2-1	TGTGCCAGCAGCTTAGATCCAACTAGCGGGACCTCCTACAATGAGCAGTTCTTC	CASSLDPTSGTSYNEQFF
-	-	TRBV7-9	TRBJ2-7	TGTGCCAGCAGCTTCCCCAGGGGAAAAGACGAGCAGTACTTC	CASSFPRGKDEQYF
-	TRBD2	TRBV9	TRBJ2-2	TGTGCCAGCAGCGTAGGAAGACTAGCGGGGGCCGAGAACACCGGGGAGCTGTTTTTT	CASSVGRLAGAENTGELFF
-	-	TRBV9	TRBJ2-5	TGTGCCAGCAGCGTAGGGGGAGAGACCCAGTACTTC	CASSVGGETQYF
-	TRBD2	TRBV7-3	TRBJ2-3	TGTGCCAGCAGCCCCGGGACTAGCGGCACAGATACGCAGTATTTT	CASSPGTSGTDTQYF
-	TRBD2	TRBV10-1	TRBJ2-3	TGCGCCAGCAGGCCGGGACTAGCCGCAGATACGCAGTATTTT	CASRPGLAADTQYF
-	-	TRBV18	TRBJ2-5	TGTGCCAGCTCACCGGCCCCCAGGACAGTGCTCCAAGAGACCCAGTACTTC	CASSPAPRTVLQETQYF
-	-	TRBV19	TRBJ1-5	TGTGCCAGTAGGGACGGAAATCAGCCCCAGCATTTT	CASRDGNQPQHF
-	-	TRBV14	TRBJ2-1	TGTGCCAGCAGCTGGGGGGGCGAGCAGTTCTTC	CASSWGGEQFF
few	-	TRBV23-1	TRBJ2-7	TGCGCCAGCAGTTCCTCGGTCCTTTACGAGCAGTACTTC	CASSSSVLYEQYF
-	-	TRBV5-4	TRBJ1-1	TGTGCCAGCAGCTTGGTGAACACTGAAGCTTTCTTT	CASSLVNTEAFF
-	TRBD1	TRBV6-5	TRBJ1-2	TGTGCCAGCAGTTACTCGACAGGGGGTGGCTACACCTTC	CASSYSTGGGYTF
-	TRBD2	TRBV12-5	TRBJ2-1	TGTGCTAGTGGTTTGCCGCTTAGCGGGAGCTCCTCTAGGGAGCAGTTCTTC	CASGLPLSGSSSREQFF
-	-	TRBV5-1	TRBJ2-7	TGCGCCAGCAGCTTGGAGTCCCCCTACGAGCAGTACTTC	CASSLESPYEQYF
-	-	TRBV29-1	TRBJ1-2	TGCAGCGTTGTCGCCGGTGGCTATGGCTACACCTTC	CSVVAGGYGYTF
-	TRBD2	TRBV12-5	TRBJ2-3	TGTGCTAGTGGTTTGTGGGGGGGGAAGACAGATACGCAGTATTTT	CASGLWGGKTDTQYF
-	-	TRBV7-2	TRBJ2-3	TGTGCCAGCAGCTTAGGTTCGGGACTCAGCACAGATACGCAGTATTTT	CASSLGSGLSTDTQYF
-	TRBD2	TRBV5-4	TRBJ2-5	TGTGCCAGCAGCTTGGCTCTAGCGGAAGAGACCCAGTACTTC	CASSLALAEETQYF
-	-	TRBV28	TRBJ1-1	TGTGCCAGCAGTTTAGGGGGGGCGGACACTGAAGCTTTCTTT	CASSLGGADTEAFF
-	-	TRBV18	TRBJ2-7	TGTGCCAGCTCACGACGGGACGGCGGCTCCTACGAGCAGTACTTC	CASSRRDGGSYEQYF
-	-	TRBV7-3	TRBJ1-5	TGTGCCAGCAGCTTAAACGGAGATAGCAATCAGCCCCAGCATTTT	CASSLNGDSNQPQHF
-	-	TRBV18	TRBJ2-2	TGTGCCAGCTCACCACCAGAACGGCCGAACACCGGGGAGCTGTTTTTT	CASSPPERPNTGELFF
-	-	TRBV4-2	TRBJ2-7	TGTGCCAGCAGCCAAGATTTTGGCAAGTACGAGCAGTACTTC	CASSQDFGKYEQYF
-	TRBD2	TRBV7-9	TRBJ2-6	TGTGCCAGCAGCCCGGGACTAGCGGGAGTTGGGGCCAACGTCCTGACTTTC	CASSPGLAGVGANVLTF
-	-	TRBV11-1	TRBJ2-1	TGTGCCAGCAGCTCCCCCCCGTGGAGGCGGGATTTGGACAATGAGCAGTTCTTC	CASSSPPWRRDLDNEQFF
-	-	TRBV25-1	TRBJ1-2	TGTGCCAGCAGTGAGGGGGTTTTCAACTATGGCTACACCTTC	CASSEGVFNYGYTF
-	TRBD1	TRBV4-1	TRBJ1-1	TGCGCCAGCAGCCCTATGACAGGGGGCGTCGCTGAAGCTTTCTTT	CASSPMTGGVAEAFF
-	-	TRBV6-5	TRBJ1-1	TGTGCCAGCAGTTTCAAGGGGGTCGTTCCGGCTTTCTTT	CASSFKGVVPAFF
-	-	TRBV9	TRBJ1-1	TGTGCCAGCAGCGATGGACTGATGAACACTGAAGCTTTCTTT	CASSDGLMNTEAFF
-	-	TRBV9	TRBJ1-6	TGTGCCAGCAGCGAAACAACAGTCAGCTCCTATAATTCACCCCTCCACTTT	CASSETTVSSYNSPLHF
few	TRBD1	TRBV5-8	TRBJ2-7	TGTGCCAGCAGCTCAAACGTCGGGACAGCAACCTACGAGCAGTACTTC	CASSSNVGTATYEQYF
-	TRBD2	TRBV6-5	TRBJ2-7	TGTGCCAGCAGGGGGGCGGGAGGGCTCTACGAGCAGTACTTC	CASRGAGGLYEQYF
few	-	TRBV6-5	TRBJ1-1	TGTGCCAGCAGTTACTCGACAGGAAACACTGAAGCTTTCTTT	CASSYSTGNTEAFF
-	TRBD1	TRBV5-6	TRBJ2-5	TGTGCCAGCAGCTTCCCCACAGGGGAAGAGACCCAGTACTTC	CASSFPTGEETQYF
-	-	TRBV7-9	TRBJ2-1	TGTGCCAGCAGCCAGGAACCCGGCAATGAGCAGTTCTTC	CASSQEPGNEQFF
-	-	TRBV11-2	TRBJ1-1	TGTGCCAGCAGCTTATTACCGGGTTCTAACACTGAAGCTTTCTTT	CASSLLPGSNTEAFF
-	-	TRBV11-2	TRBJ1-5	TGTGCCAGCAGCTTGTGGCCTGACAATCAGCCCCAGCATTTT	CASSLWPDNQPQHF
-	-	TRBV7-9	TRBJ1-2	TGTGCCAGCAGCCCTACCCCAGGGGACCATGGCTACACCTTC	CASSPTPGDHGYTF
-	-	TRBV7-9	TRBJ2-7	TGTGCCACGGGCCAGGGGCTCCTCTACGAGCAGTACTTC	CATGQGLLYEQYF
-	-	TRBV7-2	TRBJ1-1	TGTGCCAGCAGCACTCGGACACCTAACACTGAAGCTTTCTTT	CASSTRTPNTEAFF
-	-	TRBV15	TRBJ2-7	TGTGCCACCAGCAGAGATGACACAGAACGGATCGACGAGCAGTACTTC	CATSRDDTERIDEQYF
-	-	TRBV19	TRBJ1-1	TGTGCCAGTAACGGGGACCCCGGGACGGTTATGAACACTGAAGCTTTCTTT	CASNGDPGTVMNTEAFF
-	-	TRBV27	TRBJ2-7	TGTGCCAGCAGTAGCTCCTACGAGCAGTACTTC	CASSSSYEQYF
-	TRBD1	TRBV5-1	TRBJ1-2	TGCGCCAGCAGCTTGAACGGACAGGACATTTATGGCTACACCTTC	CASSLNGQDIYGYTF
-	-	TRBV12-5	TRBJ2-5	TGTGCTAGTGGTTTAATGCTGCAACAAGAGACCCAGTACTTC	CASGLMLQQETQYF
-	TRBD2	TRBV2	TRBJ2-7	TGTGCCAGCAGTGAAGGGCTAGCGGGGGAGTACGAGCAGTACTTC	CASSEGLAGEYEQYF
-	TRBD1	TRBV6-1	TRBJ2-7	TGTGCCAGCAGCCTAACAGGGACAGTCTCCTACGAGCAGTACTTC	CASSLTGTVSYEQYF
once	TRBD2	TRBV9	TRBJ2-3	TGTGCCAGCAGCGTCCGACTAGCGGGAGGCACAGATACGCAGTATTTT	CASSVRLAGGTDTQYF
-	-	TRBV5-4	TRBJ2-2	TGTGCCAGCAGCTTAAATTCCGGGGAGCTGTTTTTT	CASSLNSGELFF
-	-	TRBV7-7	TRBJ2-3	TGTGCCAGCAGCTTAGTTTTGTTGGATACGCAGTATTTT	CASSLVLLDTQYF
-	TRBD1	TRBV4-1	TRBJ1-1	TGCGCCAGCAGCCAACCTGAGACAGGGAGAGGCACTGAAGCTTTCTTT	CASSQPETGRGTEAFF